This TCR beta chain was recovered during a study of blood T cell repertoires in COVID-19. Study summary: The United States, Italy and Spain supplied acute and convalescent COVID-19 samples. PBMCs, B-cell-depleted T cells, or T cells provided the cDNA or gDNA that made up the material.

How the authors handled the data: Reference gene primer amplification in the assay estimated nucleated cell counts. TCRdb's copy holds only in-frame clones and misses some; the assay was immunoSEQ multiplex PCR. V, J and clone size derive from that table, while D and trimming were established from the DNA sequence. The sample shows some 130,000 clones, about 83% of them seen only once. Germline V CDR1 and CDR2: LGHNA, YNFKEQ. CDR3 length equals 16 residues. The J segment lost 0 bases and the V segment lost 3 bases, leaving 5 bases of the junction unmatched. The chain recombines TRBV4-2 with TRBJ2-5; 9 bases fit TRBD2. This clonotype was sampled from a human donor in a cohort sampled during active COVID-19. Sequenced sample: peripheral blood. In nucleotides, the CDR3 is TGTGCCAGCAGCCAGAAGCGGGGGGCGGACCAAGAGACCCAGTACTTC. It yields the protein CASSQKRGADQETQYF.